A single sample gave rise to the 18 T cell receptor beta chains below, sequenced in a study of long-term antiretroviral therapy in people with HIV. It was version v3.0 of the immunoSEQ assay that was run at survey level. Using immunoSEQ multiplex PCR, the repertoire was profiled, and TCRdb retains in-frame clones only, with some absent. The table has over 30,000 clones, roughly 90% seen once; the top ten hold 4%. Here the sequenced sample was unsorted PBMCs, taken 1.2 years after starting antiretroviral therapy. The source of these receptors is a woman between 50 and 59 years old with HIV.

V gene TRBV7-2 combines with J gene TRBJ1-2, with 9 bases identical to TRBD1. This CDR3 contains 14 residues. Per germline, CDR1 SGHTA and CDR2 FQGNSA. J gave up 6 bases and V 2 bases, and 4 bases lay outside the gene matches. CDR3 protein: CASSLPGQGHGYTF. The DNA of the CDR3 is TGTGCCAGCAGCTTACCGGGACAGGGCCATGGCTACACCTTC.

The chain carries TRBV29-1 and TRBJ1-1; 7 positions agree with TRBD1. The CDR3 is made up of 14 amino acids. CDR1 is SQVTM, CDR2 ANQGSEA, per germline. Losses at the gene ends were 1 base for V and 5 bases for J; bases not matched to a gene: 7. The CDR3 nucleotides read TGCAGCGTTGAAGGACAGGGTAGGGGTACTGAAGCTTTCTTT. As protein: CSVEGQGRGTEAFF.

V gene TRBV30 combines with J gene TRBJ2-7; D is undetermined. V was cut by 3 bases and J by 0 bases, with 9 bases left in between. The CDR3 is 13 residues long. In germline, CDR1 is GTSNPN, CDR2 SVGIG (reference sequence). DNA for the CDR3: TGTGCCTGGAGACAGACGAGCTCCTACGAGCAGTACTTC. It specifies CAWRQTSSYEQYF. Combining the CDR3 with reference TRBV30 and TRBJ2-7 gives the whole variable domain SQTIHQWPATLVQPVGSPLSLECTVEGTSNPNLYWYRQAAGRGLQLLFYSVGIGQISSEVPQNLSASRPQDRQFILSSKKLLLSDSGFYLCAWRQTSSYEQYFGPGTRLTVT.

CDR3 sequence (DNA): TGTGCCAGCAACCAGGGGGAGACCCAGTACTTC. Encoded protein: CASNQGETQYF. V and J are TRBV25-1 and TRBJ2-5; possible D gene TRBD1, 6 bases. The length of the CDR3 is 11 residues. Germline values: CDR1 MGHDK, CDR2 SYGVNS. V lost 7 bases, J lost 5 bases, and 8 bases lay in between.

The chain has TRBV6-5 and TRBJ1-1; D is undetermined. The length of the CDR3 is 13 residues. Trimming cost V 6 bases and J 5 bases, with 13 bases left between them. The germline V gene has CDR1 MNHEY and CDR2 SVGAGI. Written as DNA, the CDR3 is TGTGCCAGCAGCTGGACCTTGCAGACTGAAGCTTTCTTT. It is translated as CASSWTLQTEAFF.

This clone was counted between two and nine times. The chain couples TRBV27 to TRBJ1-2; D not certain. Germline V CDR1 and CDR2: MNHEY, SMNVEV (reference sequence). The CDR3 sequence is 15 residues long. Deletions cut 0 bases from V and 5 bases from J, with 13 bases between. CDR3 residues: CASSLSSAPPYGYTF. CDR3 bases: TGTGCCAGCAGTTTATCGTCGGCACCCCCTTATGGCTACACCTTC.

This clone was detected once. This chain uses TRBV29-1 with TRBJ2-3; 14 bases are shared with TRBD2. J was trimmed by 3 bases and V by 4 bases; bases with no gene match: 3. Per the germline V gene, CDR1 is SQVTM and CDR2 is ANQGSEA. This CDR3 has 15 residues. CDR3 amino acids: CSVGGLAGETDTQYF. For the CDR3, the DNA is TGCAGCGTTGGGGGACTAGCGGGGGAAACAGATACGCAGTATTTT.

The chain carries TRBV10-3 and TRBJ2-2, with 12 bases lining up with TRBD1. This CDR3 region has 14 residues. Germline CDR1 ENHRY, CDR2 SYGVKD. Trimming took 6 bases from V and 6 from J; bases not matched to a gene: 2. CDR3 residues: CAIRGQGAAGELFF. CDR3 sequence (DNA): TGTGCCATCAGGGGACAGGGGGCTGCCGGGGAGCTGTTTTTT.

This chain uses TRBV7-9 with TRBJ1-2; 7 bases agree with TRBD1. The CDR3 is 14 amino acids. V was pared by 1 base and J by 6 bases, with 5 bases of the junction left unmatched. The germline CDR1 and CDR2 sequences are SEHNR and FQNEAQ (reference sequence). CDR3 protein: CASSLEGGVDGYTF. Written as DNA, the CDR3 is TGTGCCAGCAGCTTAGAAGGGGGCGTCGATGGCTACACCTTC.

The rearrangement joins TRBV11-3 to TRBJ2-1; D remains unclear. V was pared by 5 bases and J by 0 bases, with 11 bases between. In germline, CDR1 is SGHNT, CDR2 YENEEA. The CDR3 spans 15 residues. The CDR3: CASSAYESSYNEQFF. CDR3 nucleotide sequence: TGTGCCAGCAGCGCCTATGAGAGCTCCTACAATGAGCAGTTCTTC.

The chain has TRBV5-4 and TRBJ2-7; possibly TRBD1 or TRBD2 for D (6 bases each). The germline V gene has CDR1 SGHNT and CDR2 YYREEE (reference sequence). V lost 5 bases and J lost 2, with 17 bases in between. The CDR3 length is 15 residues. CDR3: CASRGGTGLAYEQYF. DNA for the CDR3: TGTGCCAGCAGGGGAGGTACAGGGCTCGCCTACGAGCAGTACTTC.

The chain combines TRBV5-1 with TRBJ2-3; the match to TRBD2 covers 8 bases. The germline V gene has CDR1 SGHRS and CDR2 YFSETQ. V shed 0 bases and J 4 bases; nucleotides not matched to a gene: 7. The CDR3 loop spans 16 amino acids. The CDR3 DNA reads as TGCGCCAGCAGCTTGGCCCACGGGGGGGGGCCAGATACGCAGTATTTT. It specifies CASSLAHGGGPDTQYF.

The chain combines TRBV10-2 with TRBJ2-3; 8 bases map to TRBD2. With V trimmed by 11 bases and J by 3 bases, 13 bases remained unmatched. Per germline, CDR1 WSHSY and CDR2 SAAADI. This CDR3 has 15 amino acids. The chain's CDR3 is CAAASVQRGTDTQYF. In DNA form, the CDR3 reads TGCGCCGCAGCGTCGGTACAGCGGGGGACAGATACGCAGTATTTT.

CDR3 coding DNA: TGTGCCTGGAGCGCCGGACCGTATGGCTACACCTTC. Translating gives CAWSAGPYGYTF. This chain connects TRBV30 to TRBJ1-2, with D hard to call. V was pared by 3 bases and J by 5 bases, with 10 bases between. CDR3 length: 12 residues. Germline CDR1 and CDR2: GTSNPN and SVGIG (reference sequence). Filled out from reference TRBV30 and TRBJ1-2, the complete variable domain reads SQTIHQWPATLVQPVGSPLSLECTVEGTSNPNLYWYRQAAGRGLQLLFYSVGIGQISSEVPQNLSASRPQDRQFILSSKKLLLSDSGFYLCAWSAGPYGYTFGSGTRLTVV.

This CDR3 reads CASSAYFQGDGYTF. As DNA, the CDR3 is TGTGCCAGCAGTGCCTACTTCCAGGGGGATGGCTACACCTTC. The V and J genes are TRBV6-1 and TRBJ1-2; 7 bases align to TRBD1. Germline CDR1 is MNHNS and CDR2 is SASEGT. CDR3 length: 14 residues. V dropped 4 bases and J dropped 6; count of bases not matched to a gene: 8.

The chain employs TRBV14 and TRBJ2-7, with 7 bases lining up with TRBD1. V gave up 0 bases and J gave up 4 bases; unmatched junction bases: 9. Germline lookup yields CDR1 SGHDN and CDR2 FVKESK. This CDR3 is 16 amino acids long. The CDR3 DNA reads TGTGCCAGCAGCCAAGATATCAGGACAGGCAATTACGAGCAGTACTTC. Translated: CASSQDIRTGNYEQYF.

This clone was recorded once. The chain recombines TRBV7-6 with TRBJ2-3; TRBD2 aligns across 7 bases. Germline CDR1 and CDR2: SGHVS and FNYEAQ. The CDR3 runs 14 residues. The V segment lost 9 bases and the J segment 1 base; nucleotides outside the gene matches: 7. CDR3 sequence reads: CASSRDYGTDTQYF. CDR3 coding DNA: TGTGCCAGTTCCCGGGACTACGGCACAGATACGCAGTATTTT.

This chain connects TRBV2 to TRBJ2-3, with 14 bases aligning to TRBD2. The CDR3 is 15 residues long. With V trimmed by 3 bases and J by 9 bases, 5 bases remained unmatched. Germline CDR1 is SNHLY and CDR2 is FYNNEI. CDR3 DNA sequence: TGTGCCAGCAGTGAGGGACTAGCGGGAGTAGAGACGCAGTATTTT. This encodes CASSEGLAGVETQYF.